One sample yielded the 19 T cell receptor beta chains listed below, sequenced in a study of shared clonotypes between healthy human individuals. The table came from immunoSEQ multiplex PCR; TCRdb's copy has only in-frame clones and leaves some out. The sample lists around 1.9 million clones, 93% seen once, with more than 1.5% in the top ten. CD45RO-negative CD8 cells positively selected for CCR7 made up the naive population, which excluded terminally differentiated effector memory CD45RA+ cells. Sequenced input: naive CD8+ T cells from PBMCs. The receptors come from a man between 18 and 29 years old in good health. Some clones in this sample may be carry-over from other donors' samples.

The rearrangement joins TRBV6-1 to TRBJ2-7, with TRBD2 identical over 10 bases. Germline V gene lookup returns CDR1 MNHNS and CDR2 SASEGT. J was trimmed by 4 bases and V by 5 bases; bases with no gene match: 8. The CDR3 has 15 residues. The CDR3, as DNA: TGTGCCAGCAGTTCTAGCGGGAGCTCGTTTTACGAGCAGTACTTC. It is translated as CASSSSGSSFYEQYF.

The rearrangement joins TRBV7-2 to TRBJ1-2, with D perhaps TRBD1 (6 bases). V was cut by 5 bases and J by 8 bases, with 12 bases left in between. Germline loops: CDR1 SGHTA, CDR2 FQGNSA. The CDR3 length is 12 residues. The CDR3 DNA follows: TGTGCCAGCAGCCCACCGGGGGGCGGCTACACCTTC. Its protein is CASSPPGGGYTF.

The J gene is TRBJ1-2, the V gene TRBV7-9, with no clear D. The V end was cut by 1 base, the J end by 3 bases, with 12 bases between. Germline V lookup: CDR1 SEHNR, CDR2 FQNEAQ (reference sequence). This CDR3 has 15 residues. In DNA form, the CDR3 reads TGTGCCAGCAGCTTAGGGCAGTTTCAAGACTATGGCTACACCTTC. As protein: CASSLGQFQDYGYTF. The full variable domain, with the rest looked up from reference TRBV7-9 and TRBJ1-2, is DTGVSQNPRHKITKRGQNVTFRCDPISEHNRLYWYRQTLGQGPEFLTYFQNEAQLEKSRLLSDRFSAERPKGSFSTLEIQRTEQGDSAMYLCASSLGQFQDYGYTFGSGTRLTVV.

The chain links TRBV5-1 to TRBJ2-3; the D gene is possibly TRBD1 (6 bases). Trimming cost V 7 bases and J 6 bases, with 21 bases left between them. The length of the CDR3 is 15 residues. Germline V gene lookup returns CDR1 SGHRS and CDR2 YFSETQ. Here the CDR3 reads CASHKTVQGADTQYF. The CDR3 coding sequence is TGCGCCAGCCATAAAACCGTACAGGGTGCGGATACGCAGTATTTT.

The rearrangement uses TRBV29-1 and TRBJ2-5; D is uncertain. This CDR3 comprises 14 residues. V was clipped by 4 bases and J by 1 base, with 13 bases between them. CDR1 and CDR2 (germline): SQVTM, ANQGSEA. The CDR3 DNA reads TGCAGCGTTGTATCAGGCAGACTCCAAGAGACCCAGTACTTC. Its protein product is CSVVSGRLQETQYF.

The J gene is TRBJ2-1, the V gene TRBV18; possible D gene TRBD2, 5 bases. V lost 5 bases to trimming and J lost 4 bases, with 9 bases between them. CDR3 length: 13 amino acids. The germline gives CDR1 KGHSH, CDR2 LQKENI. In nucleotides, the CDR3 is TGTGCCAGCTCAGACCAGCGGTACAATGAGCAGTTCTTC. It encodes CASSDQRYNEQFF.

The gene calls are TRBV6-1 and TRBJ1-5; D not certain. Trimming stripped 2 bases from V and 0 bases from J, with 20 bases between. Germline CDR1 MNHNS, CDR2 SASEGT. The CDR3 contains 19 residues. In nucleotides, the CDR3 is TGTGCCAGCAGTGAATGGGCCGCCGCCTTAACTTATAGCAATCAGCCCCAGCATTTT. It codes for CASSEWAAALTYSNQPQHF.

V gene TRBV15 combines with J gene TRBJ1-2, with 7 positions matching TRBD1. Germline-derived CDR1 and CDR2 are LNHNV and YYDKDF (reference sequence). V was pared by 0 bases and J by 3 bases, with 7 bases of the junction left unmatched. The CDR3 sequence is 16 residues long. The CDR3 is CATSRDKGAPDYGYTF. Written as DNA, the CDR3 is TGTGCCACCAGCAGAGATAAGGGGGCGCCGGACTATGGCTACACCTTC.

This chain joins TRBV5-1 and TRBJ2-7; D is unclear. The germline gives CDR1 SGHRS, CDR2 YFSETQ. V gave up 4 bases and J gave up 2 bases, with 16 bases separating them. The CDR3 extends over 15 amino acids. The CDR3 coding sequence is TGCGCCAGCAGCCCAATACTGACCGTGACCTACGAGCAGTACTTC. Its translation is CASSPILTVTYEQYF.

Concerning this clone itself: The sample has other DNA sequences that encode this CDR3 too. This chain uses TRBV19 with TRBJ2-7; tentative D call: TRBD1 (6 bases). This CDR3 spans 14 amino acids. Germline-derived CDR1 and CDR2 are LNHDA and SQIVND (reference sequence). V lost 3 bases, J lost 2 bases, and 11 bases lay in between. CDR3 coding DNA: TGTGCCAGTAGTATCAGGGGTCGGACCTACGAGCAGTACTTC. This gives the protein CASSIRGRTYEQYF. Full variable domain (rest looked up from reference TRBV19 and TRBJ2-7): DGGITQSPKYLFRKEGQNVTLSCEQNLNHDAMYWYRQDPGQGLRLIYYSQIVNDFQKGDIAEGYSVSREKKESFPLTVTSAQKNPTAFYLCASSIRGRTYEQYFGPGTRLTVT.

As for this clone: Additional DNA sequences in this sample encode the identical CDR3. The rearrangement links TRBV29-1 to TRBJ2-1, with D tentatively TRBD1 (6 bases). Per the germline V gene, CDR1 is SQVTM and CDR2 is ANQGSEA. Between the trimmed V and J ends, which lost 5 bases and 2 bases, there was a span of 10 bases. CDR3 length: 13 residues. CDR3 coding DNA: TGCAGCGTTCGTGGGGGCACCTACAATGAGCAGTTCTTC. Translating it yields CSVRGGTYNEQFF.

The chain uses TRBV28 and TRBJ2-5; TRBD1 aligns across 8 bases. The CDR3 runs to 13 residues. Germline trimming cut 6 bases from V and 4 bases from J; bases unmatched to any gene: 4. Germline V gene lookup returns CDR1 MDHEN and CDR2 SYDVKM. This CDR3 is CASSQTGAETQYF. The CDR3 DNA follows: TGTGCCAGCAGCCAGACAGGGGCAGAGACCCAGTACTTC.

This chain joins TRBV5-6 and TRBJ1-1; 7 positions match TRBD1. V dropped 4 bases and J dropped 12; count of bases not matched to a gene: 9. Germline CDR1 reads SGHDT; CDR2 reads YYEEEE. This CDR3 region has 12 residues. The CDR3 loop reads CASSPSGGLTFF. The CDR3 DNA sequence: TGTGCCAGCAGCCCCTCAGGGGGGCTGACTTTCTTT.

The V gene is TRBV7-9, the J gene TRBJ2-3, with a weak D call TRBD2 (5 bases). V lost 5 bases, J lost 6 bases, and 15 bases lay in between. Germline V gives CDR1 SEHNR, CDR2 FQNEAQ (reference sequence). The length of the CDR3 is 14 residues. The CDR3 loop reads CASSPRALRDTQYF. DNA for the CDR3: TGTGCCAGCAGCCCGCGGGCGCTACGTGATACGCAGTATTTT.

This sequence joins TRBV4-1 and TRBJ2-7; 9 bases align to TRBD1. Germline loops: CDR1 MGHRA, CDR2 YSYEKL. Losses at the gene ends were 3 bases for V and 6 bases for J; bases not matched to a gene: 6. This CDR3 spans 14 amino acids. The DNA of the CDR3 is TGCGCCAGCAGCCAGCACAGGGGGCTGGCCGAGCAGTACTTC. This codes for CASSQHRGLAEQYF.

This chain joins TRBV7-9 and TRBJ1-5; 8 nucleotides agree with TRBD1. This CDR3 has 15 residues. J lost 4 bases, V lost 4 bases, and 6 bases had no gene match. Per germline, CDR1 SEHNR and CDR2 FQNEAQ (reference sequence). CDR3 residues: CASSWTGTPNQPQHF. DNA for the CDR3: TGTGCCAGCAGCTGGACAGGGACACCTAATCAGCCCCAGCATTTT.

This clone is a singleton in its sample. V and J are TRBV28 and TRBJ2-7, with 7 bases that match TRBD1. With 0 bases clipped from V and 4 bases from J, the junction kept 9 bases outside the gene matches. The CDR3 has 16 residues. The V gene's germline CDR1 is MDHEN and CDR2 SYDVKM. The CDR3, as DNA: TGTGCCAGCAGTTTATGGATACAGGGGTCTTCGTACGAGCAGTACTTC. Amino acid sequence: CASSLWIQGSSYEQYF.

The chain employs TRBV4-2 and TRBJ2-3, with D unresolved. Between the trimmed V and J ends, which lost 0 bases and 5 bases, there was a span of 6 bases. The CDR3 has 13 residues. Germline V gene data show CDR1 as LGHNA and CDR2 as YNFKEQ. This chain's CDR3 is CASSQDVRDTQYF. The CDR3 bases are TGTGCCAGCAGCCAAGATGTTAGAGATACGCAGTATTTT.

This chain links TRBV27 with TRBJ2-7, with 10 bases that match TRBD1. Per the germline V gene, CDR1 is MNHEY and CDR2 is SMNVEV (reference sequence). The V gene end was trimmed by 0 bases and the J gene end by 5 bases; junction bases not matched to a gene: 13. The CDR3 has 18 amino acids. CDR3 amino acids: CASSLSISGTGVIHEQYF. The CDR3, as DNA: TGTGCCAGCAGTTTATCGATAAGTGGGACAGGGGTTATCCACGAGCAGTACTTC.